The 17 T cell receptor beta chains below were found in one sample sequenced in a study of cytomegalovirus exposure and HLA in healthy donors. PCR used 60 Vbeta primers and 13 Jbeta primers. Produced via immunoSEQ multiplex PCR; TCRdb's table is partial and in-frame only. This sample has 85,000 to 130,000 clones, with 75% found just once. Source material: PBMCs. The receptor source for this set is a male donor in good health and CMV-seropositive.

The chain carries TRBV5-1 and TRBJ1-1; tentative D call: TRBD1 (5 bases). CDR3 length: 14 residues. The germline V gene has CDR1 SGHRS and CDR2 YFSETQ. The germline V and J ends were trimmed by 4 bases and 1 base, with 11 bases remaining between them. The CDR3 nucleotides are TGCGCCAGCAGCCCGGACACCACGAACACTGAAGCTTTCTTT. Translated, it gives CASSPDTTNTEAFF.

The chain combines TRBV7-2 with TRBJ1-5; no definite D call. The V end was cut by 0 bases, the J end by 4 bases, with 4 bases between. The CDR3 runs 13 residues. Per the germline V gene, CDR1 is SGHTA and CDR2 is FQGNSA. CDR3 protein: CASSLATNQPQHF. In DNA, the CDR3 is TGTGCCAGCAGCTTAGCCACAAATCAGCCCCAGCATTTT.

The chain recombines TRBV25-1 with TRBJ1-2, with TRBD1 matching over 9 bases. CDR3 length: 13 amino acids. Germline V lookup: CDR1 MGHDK, CDR2 SYGVNS. The V gene end was trimmed by 8 bases and the J gene end by 3 bases; junction bases not matched to a gene: 4. CDR3 nucleotide sequence: TGTGCCAGCTCGGGACAGGGTTACTATGGCTACACCTTC. It encodes CASSGQGYYGYTF.

This chain uses TRBV30 with TRBJ2-2, with TRBD1 as a possible D gene (5 bases). Germline values: CDR1 GTSNPN, CDR2 SVGIG (reference sequence). Trimming removed 6 bases at V and 10 bases at J, with 18 bases between. The CDR3 has 13 residues. CDR3 nucleotides: TGTGCCTGCAGGACACAGGAGTTCGCGGAGCTGTTTTTT. This gives the protein CACRTQEFAELFF.

About this clone itself: Additional DNA sequences in this sample encode the identical CDR3. The chain's CDR3 is CASSVLAGGGNEQFF. The CDR3 nucleotides are TGTGCCAGTAGTGTACTAGCGGGAGGGGGCAATGAGCAGTTCTTC. The chain has TRBV19 and TRBJ2-1; 13 bases match TRBD2. This CDR3 region has 15 residues. Germline V gene sequence: CDR1 LNHDA, CDR2 SQIVND (reference sequence). The V and J ends lost 5 bases and 6 bases, in that order; junction bases with no gene match: 4.

The rearrangement joins TRBV5-6 to TRBJ2-1, with TRBD2 matching over 7 bases. CDR1 is SGHDT, CDR2 YYEEEE, per germline. CDR3 length equals 18 residues. Trimming at V came to 0 bases and at J to 2 bases, leaving 11 bases not matched to a gene. CDR3 nucleotides: TGTGCCAGCAGCTTGGTCCTTGGTCTAGCGGCCGCCTACAATGAGCAGTTCTTC. This codes for CASSLVLGLAAAYNEQFF.

This sequence joins TRBV27 and TRBJ1-1, with 7 bases that match TRBD1. The V gene's germline CDR1 is MNHEY and CDR2 SMNVEV (reference sequence). The CDR3 is 14 residues long. With 5 bases clipped from V and 6 bases from J, the junction kept 9 bases outside the gene matches. CDR3 sequence: CASSPQTGIAEAFF. The CDR3 DNA is TGTGCCAGCAGTCCCCAGACAGGGATCGCTGAAGCTTTCTTT.

V gene TRBV2 combines with J gene TRBJ1-6, with TRBD1 matching over 10 bases. CDR3 length: 20 residues. Germline CDR1 SNHLY, CDR2 FYNNEI. J was trimmed by 5 bases and V by 5 bases; bases with no gene match: 18. The CDR3: CASSSPRDRGLSSHNSPLHF. The CDR3 DNA reads TGTGCCAGCAGTTCCCCCCGGGACAGGGGACTGTCTTCCCATAATTCACCCCTCCACTTT.

This chain joins TRBV18 and TRBJ2-5; tentatively, D is TRBD2 (6 bases). This CDR3 is built from 16 residues. CDR1 and CDR2 from the germline V gene are KGHSH and LQKENI. The ends were cut back, 8 bases at V and 5 bases at J, with 24 bases in the middle. CDR3 bases: TGTGCCAGCCTACATTTAAACGCGGGGTTGGATGAGACCCAGTACTTC. It yields the protein CASLHLNAGLDETQYF.

This sequence joins TRBV4-1 and TRBJ1-5; TRBD1 matches at 7 bases. V lost 3 bases, J lost 4 bases, and 3 bases stayed unmatched. The CDR3 spans 14 residues. The V gene's germline CDR1 is MGHRA and CDR2 YSYEKL. The CDR3 is CASSQGQNNQPQHF. CDR3 coding DNA: TGCGCCAGCAGCCAGGGACAGAATAATCAGCCCCAGCATTTT.

This rearrangement joins TRBV9 to TRBJ1-2; 10 bases match TRBD1. Losses at the gene ends were 2 bases for V and 5 bases for J; bases not matched to a gene: 9. The CDR3 totals 16 residues. In germline, CDR1 is SGDLS, CDR2 YYNGEE. CDR3 in amino acids: CASSVSPTGGGYGYTF. As DNA, the CDR3 is TGTGCCAGCAGCGTCTCCCCGACAGGGGGCGGGTATGGCTACACCTTC.

The chain has TRBV7-2 and TRBJ1-1, with D maybe TRBD1 (6 bases). CDR1 and CDR2 (germline): SGHTA, FQGNSA. Trimming stripped 1 base from V and 4 bases from J, with 10 bases between. This CDR3 has 14 residues. CDR3 in amino acids: CASSLGGPGTEAFF. In nucleotides, the CDR3 is TGTGCCAGCAGCTTAGGGGGGCCAGGCACTGAAGCTTTCTTT.

The J gene is TRBJ1-2, the V gene TRBV7-2; D is uncertain. CDR1 and CDR2 from the germline V gene are SGHTA and FQGNSA. V shed 7 bases and J shed 4 bases, with 13 bases lying between them. This CDR3 spans 13 amino acids. CDR3 region: CASNRQEGYGYTF. CDR3 in DNA: TGTGCCAGCAATAGACAAGAAGGCTATGGCTACACCTTC.

This clone was observed a handful of times. The V call is TRBV27, the J call TRBJ2-7, with D possibly being TRBD2 (6 bases). CDR3 length: 15 residues. Germline CDR1 and CDR2: MNHEY and SMNVEV (reference sequence). V was trimmed by 6 bases and J by 6 bases, leaving 21 bases between them. The CDR3 region has the DNA TGTGCCAGCAGGGCAACGGGACTCCAGTTTGGCGAGCAGTACTTC. This codes for CASRATGLQFGEQYF.

This chain links TRBV7-3 with TRBJ1-1, with a tentative D call TRBD1 (6 bases). There are 14 residues in the CDR3. Per the germline V gene, CDR1 is SGHTA and CDR2 is FQGTGA. Trimming took 4 bases from V and 0 from J, leaving 9 bases between them. For the CDR3, the DNA is TGTGCCAGCAGCTCGACAGGCATGAACACTGAAGCTTTCTTT. The encoded protein is CASSSTGMNTEAFF.

The rearrangement joins TRBV19 to TRBJ1-5; D is possibly TRBD1 (6 bases). V was trimmed by 6 bases and J by 5 bases, leaving 8 bases between them. The CDR3 consists of 12 residues. CDR1 LNHDA and CDR2 SQIVND come from the germline V gene (reference sequence). The CDR3 DNA is TGTGCCAGTAGCAAGGGGGATCAGCCCCAGCATTTT. It yields the protein CASSKGDQPQHF. The whole variable domain, remainder taken from reference TRBV19 and TRBJ1-5, is DGGITQSPKYLFRKEGQNVTLSCEQNLNHDAMYWYRQDPGQGLRLIYYSQIVNDFQKGDIAEGYSVSREKKESFPLTVTSAQKNPTAFYLCASSKGDQPQHFGDGTRLSIL.

This clone was found once. The gene calls are TRBV4-1 and TRBJ2-5, with TRBD1 matching over 10 bases. CDR1 is MGHRA, CDR2 YSYEKL, per germline. This CDR3 is built from 16 residues. J gave up 4 bases and V 2 bases, and 7 bases lay outside the gene matches. The CDR3: CASSQPGQGIGETQYF. In nucleotides, the CDR3 is TGCGCCAGCAGCCAACCGGGACAGGGGATAGGAGAGACCCAGTACTTC.